This T cell receptor (beta chain) was profiled in a study of CXCR3-negative and CXCR3-positive naive CD8 T cells. Study findings and constraints: The majority of assays used fresh PBMCs, and CXCR3 expression partially decreased after cryopreservation.

As regards this clonotype: The antigen is unknown.

CD45RO-CCR7+CD27+CD95- defined naive CD8+ T cells. Germline loops: CDR1 SQVTM, CDR2 ANQGSEA. This CDR3 spans 12 amino acids. Libraries of TRB cDNA were made by 5' RACE and carried UMIs. TCRdb reprocessed the 5' RACE reads, keeping one entry per CDR3 protein, no DNA. The sample includes fewer than 50,000 distinct CDR3 sequences. This TCR was recovered from a human donor in good health. Some clones in this sample may be carry-over from other donors' samples. The J gene is TRBJ2-7, the V gene TRBV29-1; without DNA, the TCRdb call of TRBD2 cannot be checked. The sample consisted of naive CXCR3- CD8+ T cells from blood. As for subset: CD45RO-CCR7+CD27+CD95- naive CD8+ T cells lacking CXCR3 (TNR3-). CDR3 amino acids: CSVRSLGYEQYF.